This T cell receptor (beta chain) was documented in a study of T cell repertoires in ileal Crohn's disease. Study results and limitations: Clonal expansions were more frequent in active smokers than non-smokers at surgery.

V gave up 5 bases and J gave up 4 bases, with 10 bases separating them. The CDR3 totals 13 residues. Per germline, CDR1 MNHEY and CDR2 SVGAGI. The repertoire was sequenced with immunoSEQ multiplex PCR; TCRdb's copy has only in-frame clones and lacks some. The table includes 12,000 to 15,000 clones, approximately 80% detected once. The sample's time point: inflamed ileum from the surgical specimen. As regards this clone: Its antigen is still unknown.

Input material: ileal tissue. This receptor was obtained from an adult with Crohn's disease. This rearrangement joins TRBV6-5 to TRBJ2-3; no firm D call. The CDR3 DNA is TGTGCCAGCAGTGCGGTGGTCCCAGATACGCAGTATTTT. It codes for CASSAVVPDTQYF.